The clone carrying this T cell receptor beta chain was found many times. The antigen is unknown. The data were obtained in a study of Graves' ophthalmopathy and Graves' hyperthyroidism. The diagnostic workup employed clinical symptoms, serum thyroxine, TRAb, thyroid ultrasound and orbital computed tomography. From RNA, the CDR3 regions of TCR beta chains were amplified and sequenced. RT-PCR was first run with HTBI primers, then multiplex PCR in a second round. TCRdb reanalysed the multiplex PCR reads using MiXCR and keeps one entry per CDR3 protein. The sample lists about 660,000 distinct CDR3 sequences; over 40% were seen once. CDR3 length: 14 residues. The V and J ends lost 5 bases and 2 bases respectively, with 12 bases between them. Germline assignment: CDR1 MNHEY and CDR2 SMNVEV (reference sequence). Study results and limitations: Blood also contained most of the expanded thyroid clonotypes above 0.001 frequency.

Sequencing was done on a sample of peripheral blood. This chain links TRBV27 with TRBJ2-5, with D perhaps matching TRBD1 (5 bases). This sequence was found in an adult man with Graves' ophthalmopathy. In DNA form, the CDR3 reads TGTGCCAGCAGTACACCGACAGCGCAAGAGACCCAGTACTTC. Amino acids: CASSTPTAQETQYF.